These 21 T cell receptor beta chains were sequenced from one sample in a study of response to subunit inactivated influenza vaccine. TCRdb re-called the RT-PCR reads with MiXCR, one entry per CDR3 protein. The sample lists over 150,000 distinct CDR3 sequences, around 10% occurring once. Sample: CD8+ T cells sorted from PBMCs, taken less than 25 months after vaccination. These receptors were taken from a man aged 45-69 years who received an inactivated influenza vaccine.

This clonotype showed up just a few times. The CDR3 nucleotides read TGTGCCACCAGTGCGACCGGGGATGGCTACACCTTC. It is translated as CATSATGDGYTF. The genes are TRBV24-1 and TRBJ1-2; no clear D gene. Germline CDR1 and CDR2: KGHDR and SFDVKD. Trimming stripped 5 bases from V and 6 bases from J, with 9 bases between. The CDR3 consists of 12 residues.

This clonotype was seen a few times. At one end, the junction sequence differs from germline, possibly due to a read error. The J gene is TRBJ2-1, the V gene TRBV4-1; TRBD1 matches 11 bases. Per the germline V gene, CDR1 is MGHRA and CDR2 is YSYEKL. This CDR3 contains 17 residues. CDR3 protein: CASSPSLGQGAYIEQFF. The DNA for the CDR3 is TGCGCCAGCAGCCCCTCCCTCGGACAGGGGGCTTACATTGAGCAGTTCTTC.

There are a few counts of this clonotype. The DNA of the CDR3 is TGCAGCGTTGAGGGACAGGACACCTATGGCTACACCTTC. Its translation: CSVEGQDTYGYTF. The rearrangement uses TRBV29-1 and TRBJ1-2, with 8 bases matching TRBD1. The germline V gene has CDR1 SQVTM and CDR2 ANQGSEA. The J segment lost 4 bases and the V segment lost 3 bases, leaving 4 bases of the junction unmatched. The CDR3 contains 13 residues.

This clonotype showed up just a few times. J is TRBJ2-3 and V is TRBV28; a weak D match, TRBD2 (5 bases). Germline V gene data show CDR1 as MDHEN and CDR2 as SYDVKM. V was cut by 2 bases and J by 11 bases, with 14 bases left in between. This CDR3 region has 13 residues. The CDR3 sequence: CASSLTPGGRQYF. The CDR3 bases are TGTGCCAGCAGTTTAACGCCCGGAGGTAGGCAGTATTTT.

There are many counts of this clonotype. The chain joins TRBV6-5 to TRBJ2-7, with a weak D call TRBD1 (6 bases). This CDR3 has 15 residues. Trimming left V 2 bases short and J 5 bases short, with 16 bases between. In germline, CDR1 is MNHEY, CDR2 SVGAGI. Here the CDR3 reads CASSYTGNLGHEQYF. DNA of the CDR3: TGTGCCAGCAGTTACACAGGGAATTTGGGCCACGAGCAGTACTTC.

The genes are TRBV6-1 and TRBJ1-6; D remains ambiguous. The CDR3 has 17 amino acids. V lost 5 bases to trimming and J lost 0 bases, with 14 bases between them. The germline CDR1 and CDR2 sequences are MNHNS and SASEGT. The CDR3 DNA reads as TGTGCCAGCAGTCGGGAGTTACCATTCTCCTATAATTCACCCCTCCACTTT. This translates into CASSRELPFSYNSPLHF.

This clonotype was found a few times. DNA for the CDR3: TGTGCCAGCAGCGAGCGGACTAGCCCCGGGGAGCTGTTTTTT. This encodes CASSERTSPGELFF. The V gene is TRBV9, the J gene TRBJ2-2; TRBD2 matches at 8 bases. This CDR3 contains 14 residues. Trimming removed 3 bases from V and 6 bases from J; junction bases left unmatched: 4. Germline CDR1 SGDLS, CDR2 YYNGEE.

This clonotype was observed a handful of times. This chain joins TRBV29-1 and TRBJ2-1, with D maybe TRBD2 (5 bases). The V end lost 5 bases, the J end lost 9 bases, and 20 bases lay between the germline ends. This CDR3 region has 14 residues. Germline assignment: CDR1 SQVTM and CDR2 ANQGSEA. Here the CDR3 reads CSVNGGPLGIEQFF. The CDR3 nucleotides are TGCAGCGTTAACGGCGGGCCCCTGGGAATTGAGCAGTTCTTC.

The J gene is TRBJ2-5, the V gene TRBV12-3 or TRBV12-4; D gene uncertain. Trimming stripped 2 bases from V and 4 bases from J, with 17 bases between. This CDR3 spans 16 amino acids. CDR3 in amino acids: CASSLLDGMYTETQYF. The CDR3 nucleotides read TGTGCCAGCAGTTTACTAGACGGCATGTACACAGAGACCCAGTACTTC.

This rearrangement joins TRBV7-2 to TRBJ1-2; D is possibly TRBD1 (5 bases). V was cut by 1 base and J by 7 bases, with 10 bases left in between. CDR1 is SGHTA and CDR2 is FQGNSA in the germline V gene. CDR3 length: 13 amino acids. This CDR3 is CASSLGRAGGYTF. The CDR3 DNA reads TGTGCCAGCAGCTTAGGCAGGGCTGGTGGCTACACCTTC.

This clonotype was observed a few times. CDR3 protein: CASSLVAIQETQYF. In DNA form, the CDR3 reads TGTGCCAGCAGCTTAGTGGCTATTCAAGAGACCCAGTACTTC. The chain joins TRBV7-6 to TRBJ2-5; D gene uncertain. V lost 1 base to trimming and J lost 2 bases, with 8 bases between them. The CDR3 consists of 14 residues. CDR1 and CDR2 from the germline V gene are SGHVS and FNYEAQ.

This clonotype occurred many times. The gene calls are TRBV7-2 and TRBJ2-5; D gene uncertain. Trimming removed 5 bases at V and 1 base at J, with 14 bases between. CDR3 length equals 15 residues. Germline CDR1 is SGHTA and CDR2 is FQGNSA. The CDR3 region is CASSPGKSGQETQYF. The CDR3 region has the DNA TGTGCCAGCAGCCCCGGCAAAAGTGGCCAAGAGACCCAGTACTTC.

This clonotype has just a few counts. The chain links TRBV6-5 to TRBJ1-1; 12 bases fit TRBD1. CDR3 length: 15 residues. The V and J ends lost 2 bases and 7 bases, in that order; junction bases with no gene match: 5. The germline gives CDR1 MNHEY, CDR2 SVGAGI. The CDR3 DNA is TGTGCCAGCAGTTACGGGGACAGGGGGCAGGGTGAAGCTTTCTTT. The encoded protein is CASSYGDRGQGEAFF.

A few counts support this clonotype. V is TRBV6-1 and J is TRBJ2-1; maybe TRBD2 (6 bases). This CDR3 contains 14 residues. Trimming left V 1 base short and J 4 bases short, with 8 bases between. Germline V lookup: CDR1 MNHNS, CDR2 SASEGT. CDR3: CASSEVGTYNEQFF. CDR3 in DNA: TGTGCCAGCAGTGAAGTCGGGACTTACAATGAGCAGTTCTTC.

The V gene is TRBV29-1, the J gene TRBJ2-5; D not certain. CDR1 and CDR2 (germline): SQVTM, ANQGSEA. This CDR3 has 14 residues. Trimming pared 0 bases from V and 5 bases from J, leaving 13 bases between. CDR3 in DNA: TGCAGCGTTGAAGATCGAAGGATGGGGGAGACCCAGTACTTC. Translating it yields CSVEDRRMGETQYF.

This clonotype was detected a few times. The gene calls are TRBV27 and TRBJ2-1; 12 bases are shared with TRBD2. This CDR3 comprises 19 residues. In germline, CDR1 is MNHEY, CDR2 SMNVEV (reference sequence). J gave up 5 bases and V 2 bases, and 13 bases lay outside the gene matches. The CDR3 bases are TGTGCCAGCAGTTTAGTGACTAGCGGGAGTAAGGCGGTTCACAATGAGCAGTTCTTC. Translated, it gives CASSLVTSGSKAVHNEQFF.

This chain uses TRBV6-2 or TRBV6-3 with TRBJ1-1; tentative D call: TRBD1 (5 bases). V lost 2 bases to trimming and J lost 4 bases, with 11 bases between them. The CDR3 length is 14 residues. Germline V gene data show CDR1 as MNHEY and CDR2 as SVGEGT. CDR3: CASSYGGSFTEAFF. CDR3 bases: TGTGCCAGCAGTTACGGGGGGAGCTTCACTGAAGCTTTCTTT.

This clonotype was seen a few times. The V and J genes are TRBV7-9 and TRBJ1-1; no definite D call. This CDR3 contains 14 residues. The V gene's germline CDR1 is SEHNR and CDR2 FQNEAQ (reference sequence). Deletions cut 3 bases from V and 11 bases from J, with 19 bases between. DNA for the CDR3: TGTGCCAGCAGCTTGAGTGGACGGGAAAGCAGGGCTTTCTTT. It is translated as CASSLSGRESRAFF.

At least ten counts were recorded for this clonotype. The chain joins TRBV6-5 to TRBJ2-7, with 8 nucleotides matching TRBD1. From germline, CDR1 is MNHEY and CDR2 SVGAGI. This CDR3 is 15 amino acids long. V trimming: 2 bases; J trimming: 3 bases; junction bases outside the gene matches: 6. CDR3 in DNA: TGTGCCAGCAGTTACCTGGACAGGGTAATCTACGAGCAGTACTTC. As protein: CASSYLDRVIYEQYF.

In this sample, this clonotype turned up a few times. The chain employs TRBV27 and TRBJ2-3, with a possible D match to TRBD1 (6 bases). Trimming stripped 6 bases from V and 0 bases from J, with 13 bases between. This CDR3 spans 15 amino acids. Germline CDR1 reads MNHEY; CDR2 reads SMNVEV (reference sequence). CDR3 sequence (DNA): TGTGCCAGCAGCGCCGGACAGATTAGCACAGATACGCAGTATTTT. As protein: CASSAGQISTDTQYF.

This clonotype was seen a handful of times. The V call is TRBV7-6, the J call TRBJ2-1, with TRBD2 matching 9 bases. Unmatched junction bases numbered 7, after V lost 6 bases and J lost 4 bases. Germline lookup yields CDR1 SGHVS and CDR2 FNYEAQ. The CDR3 totals 15 residues. The CDR3: CASSSTSGPYNEQFF. The CDR3 nucleotides read TGTGCCAGCAGTTCGACTAGCGGACCTTACAATGAGCAGTTCTTC.